This T cell receptor beta chain was retrieved from a study of shared clonotypes between healthy human individuals. This clone came up once. Per the original methods: Filtering was not the same, since immunoSEQ gave junction-only sequences without quality scores. Only in-frame clones appear in the TCRdb table, and some are missing; sequencing was by immunoSEQ multiplex PCR. D and trimming come from the DNA, and the V and J calls and clone size come from that table. The table records approximately 2.5 million clones, over 85% of them present only once. The donors, healthy adults who were HIV-negative, had experienced no recent acute infections or vaccinations. This CDR3 has 15 residues. The V and J ends lost 3 bases and 0 bases respectively, with 11 bases between them. Germline CDR1 reads LNHDA; CDR2 reads SQIVND (reference sequence).

The V and J genes are TRBV19 and TRBJ1-1; D is possibly TRBD1 (6 bases). The receptor was derived from a man between 18 and 35 years old in good health. Some clones in this sample may be carry-over from other donors' samples. Sequencing was performed on naive CD4+ T cells from PBMCs. As for subset: CD45RA+ positively selected. CDR3 DNA: TGTGCCAGTAGTATCTCCGGGACAATGAACACTGAAGCTTTCTTT. Residues: CASSISGTMNTEAFF.